The clone carrying this T cell receptor (beta chain) turned up a few times. Its antigen is not identified. The donors belonged to the roughly 130-subject validation cohort, separate from the 666-subject first cohort. This sample is drawn from a study of cytomegalovirus exposure and HLA in healthy donors. Produced via immunoSEQ multiplex PCR; TCRdb's table is partial and in-frame only. Here the sample spans roughly 150,000 clones, more than 75% being singletons. Germline lookup yields CDR1 SGHKS and CDR2 YYEKEE (reference sequence). Trimming removed 2 bases at V and 0 bases at J, with 9 bases between. This CDR3 has 15 amino acids. Study conclusions and caveats: Subsequent analysis found a tendency for first-cohort TCR clusters to co-occur within the 120 or so validation repertoires. The study put roughly 160 TCR beta chains on its list as cytomegalovirus-associated. For cytomegalovirus status, the classifier reportedly gave diagnoses with high specificity and sensitivity.

Sequenced input: PBMCs. The sequence derives from a man aged 18 to 30 in good health and CMV-seronegative. V and J are TRBV5-5 and TRBJ1-5; D is ambiguous. The CDR3 DNA reads TGTGCCAGCAGCTTTCTAGAGTATAGCAATCAGCCCCAGCATTTT. Amino acids: CASSFLEYSNQPQHF.